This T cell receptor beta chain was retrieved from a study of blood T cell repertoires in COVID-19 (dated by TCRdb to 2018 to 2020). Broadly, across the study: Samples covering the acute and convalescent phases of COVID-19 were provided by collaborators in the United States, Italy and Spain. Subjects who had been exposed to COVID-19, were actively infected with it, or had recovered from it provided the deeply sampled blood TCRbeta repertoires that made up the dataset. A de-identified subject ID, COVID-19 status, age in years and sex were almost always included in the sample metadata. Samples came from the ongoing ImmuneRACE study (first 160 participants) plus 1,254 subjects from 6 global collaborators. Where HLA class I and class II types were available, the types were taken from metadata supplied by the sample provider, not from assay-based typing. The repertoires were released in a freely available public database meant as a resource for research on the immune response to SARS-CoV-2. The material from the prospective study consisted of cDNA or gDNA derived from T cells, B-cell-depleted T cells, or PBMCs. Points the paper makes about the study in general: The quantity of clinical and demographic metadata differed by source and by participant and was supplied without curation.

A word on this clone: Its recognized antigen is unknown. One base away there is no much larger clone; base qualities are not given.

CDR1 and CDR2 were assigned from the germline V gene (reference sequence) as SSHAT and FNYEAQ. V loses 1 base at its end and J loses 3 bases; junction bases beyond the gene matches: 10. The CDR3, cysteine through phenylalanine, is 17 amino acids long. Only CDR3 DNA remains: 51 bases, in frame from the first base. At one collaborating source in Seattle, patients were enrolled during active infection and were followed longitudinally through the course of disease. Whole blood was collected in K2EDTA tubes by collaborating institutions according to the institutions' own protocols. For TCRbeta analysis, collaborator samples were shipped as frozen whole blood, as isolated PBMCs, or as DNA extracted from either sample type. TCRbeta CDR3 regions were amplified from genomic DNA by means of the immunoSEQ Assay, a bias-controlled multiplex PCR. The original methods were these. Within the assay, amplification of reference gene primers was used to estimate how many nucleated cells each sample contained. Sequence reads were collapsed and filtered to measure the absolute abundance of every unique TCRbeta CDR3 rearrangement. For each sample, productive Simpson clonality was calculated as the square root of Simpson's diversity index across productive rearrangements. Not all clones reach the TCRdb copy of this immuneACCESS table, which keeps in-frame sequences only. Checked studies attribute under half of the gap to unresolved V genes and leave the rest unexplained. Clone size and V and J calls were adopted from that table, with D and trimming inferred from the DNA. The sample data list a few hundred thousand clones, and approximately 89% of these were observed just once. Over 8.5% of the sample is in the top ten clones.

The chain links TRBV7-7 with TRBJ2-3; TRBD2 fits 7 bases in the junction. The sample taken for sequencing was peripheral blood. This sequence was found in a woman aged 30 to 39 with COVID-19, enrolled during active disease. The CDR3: CASSLGPASGGTDTQYF. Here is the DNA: TGTGCCAGCAGCTTAGGCCCAGCTAGCGGTGGTACAGATACGCAGTATTTT. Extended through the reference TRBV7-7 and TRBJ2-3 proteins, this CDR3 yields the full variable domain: GAGVSQSPRYKVTKRGQDVTLRCDPISSHATLYWYQQALGQGPEFLTYFNYEAQPDKSGLPSDRFSAERPEGSISTLTIQRTEQRDSAMYRCASSLGPASGGTDTQYFGPGTRLTVL.